Below, 22 T cell receptor beta chains from the same sample are listed, as sequenced in a study of shared clonotypes between healthy human individuals. Data came from immunoSEQ multiplex PCR; TCRdb stores just in-frame clones and leaves some out. Among 300,000 or so clones listed, under 80% were seen once. Sequencing used memory CD4+ T cells sorted from blood. Indicated subset: CD45RA-negative fraction. The receptors derive from a man between 25 and 39 years old in good health.

The rearrangement links TRBV19 to TRBJ2-1; D not resolved. V gave up 5 bases and J gave up 4 bases, with 6 bases separating them. CDR1 is LNHDA, CDR2 SQIVND, per germline (reference sequence). CDR3 length equals 12 residues. Here the CDR3 DNA reads TGTGCCAGTAGTTCCAGATACAATGAGCAGTTCTTC. Its translation is CASSSRYNEQFF.

This clone was observed many times. The sample holds other DNA sequences that translate to the same CDR3. The V gene is TRBV15, the J gene TRBJ2-3, with 8 nucleotides matching TRBD2. This CDR3 region has 14 residues. Germline lookup yields CDR1 LNHNV and CDR2 YYDKDF (reference sequence). The V and J ends lost 6 bases and 2 bases, in that order; junction bases with no gene match: 4. This CDR3 is CATSGGRITDTQYF. The CDR3, as DNA: TGTGCCACCAGTGGCGGGAGGATCACAGATACGCAGTATTTT.

The gene calls are TRBV2 and TRBJ2-1; 8 bases match TRBD2. This CDR3 contains 14 residues. The V gene end was trimmed by 8 bases and the J gene end by 6 bases; junction bases not matched to a gene: 9. Germline V gene lookup returns CDR1 SNHLY and CDR2 FYNNEI. The CDR3: CASGGLVEANEQFF. The CDR3 coding sequence is TGTGCCAGCGGGGGACTAGTCGAAGCCAATGAGCAGTTCTTC.

This clone appeared once. This rearrangement joins TRBV11-3 to TRBJ2-2, with D possibly TRBD2 on 5 matching bases. This CDR3 has 20 amino acids. With 5 bases removed from V and 2 bases from J, the gap between germline ends came to 27 bases. The germline V gene encodes CDR1 SGHNT and CDR2 YENEEA. CDR3 nucleotides: TGTGCCAGCAGCACAAGTTATAGGATTAACGGGAATATCAACACCGGGGAGCTGTTTTTT. Amino acid sequence: CASSTSYRINGNINTGELFF.

The gene calls are TRBV5-4 and TRBJ1-5, with D perhaps TRBD1 (6 bases). V was pared by 0 bases and J by 0 bases, with 10 bases between. Germline V CDR1 and CDR2: SGHNT, YYREEE (reference sequence). The CDR3 covers 16 residues. The CDR3 nucleotides read TGTGCCAGCAGCTTGGGGGGCAGGGGTAGCAATCAGCCCCAGCATTTT. Its translation: CASSLGGRGSNQPQHF.

This clone has a single count. The chain employs TRBV5-1 and TRBJ1-2; tentatively, D is TRBD1 (6 bases). CDR3 size: 15 residues. Trimming pared 0 bases from V and 4 bases from J, leaving 13 bases between. Germline CDR1 is SGHRS and CDR2 is YFSETQ. CDR3 nucleotide sequence: TGCGCCAGCAGCTTGGGGGCAGGGGATCTCTATGGCTACACCTTC. It specifies CASSLGAGDLYGYTF.

The V and J genes are TRBV2 and TRBJ2-3, with 7 bases lining up with TRBD2. Unmatched junction bases numbered 3, after V lost 5 bases and J lost 4 bases. In germline, CDR1 is SNHLY, CDR2 FYNNEI. This CDR3 is built from 13 residues. CDR3 nucleotide sequence: TGTGCCAGCAGTAGTGGGGGGGCAGATACGCAGTATTTT. Translation: CASSSGGADTQYF.

CDR3 loop: CASQGANGHTIYF. CDR3 DNA: TGTGCCAGTCAGGGGGCGAACGGACACACCATATATTTT. This chain links TRBV28 with TRBJ1-3; 8 bases are a match to TRBD1. The germline V gene encodes CDR1 MDHEN and CDR2 SYDVKM. V lost 9 bases, J lost 8 bases, and 9 bases stayed unmatched. CDR3 length equals 13 residues. The full variable domain, in which reference TRBV28 and TRBJ1-3 provide the parts outside the CDR3, is DVKVTQSSRYLVKRTGEKVFLECVQDMDHENMFWYRQDPGLGLRLIYFSYDVKMKEKGDIPEGYSVSREKKERFSLILESASTNQTSMYLCASQGANGHTIYFGEGSWLTVV.

The chain joins TRBV5-4 to TRBJ2-6, with 10 bases identical to TRBD1. The CDR3 runs to 17 residues. CDR1 SGHNT and CDR2 YYREEE come from the germline V gene (reference sequence). The ends lost 5 bases at V and 3 bases at J; junction bases unmatched: 8. As DNA, the CDR3 is TGTGCCAGCAGTCCCCGGGACAGGGGTTTTGGGGCCAACGTCCTGACTTTC. It yields the protein CASSPRDRGFGANVLTF.

A single count supports this clone. The V call is TRBV5-6, the J call TRBJ1-5; D remains unclear. Germline CDR1 reads SGHDT; CDR2 reads YYEEEE. The V end was cut by 4 bases, the J end by 5 bases, with 16 bases between. CDR3 size: 15 residues. The CDR3 DNA is TGTGCCAGCAGCGCCCGCGGGTCAGATTATCAGCCCCAGCATTTT. Translated: CASSARGSDYQPQHF.

The rearrangement links TRBV27 to TRBJ2-5; 7 bases agree with TRBD2. Germline loops: CDR1 MNHEY, CDR2 SMNVEV (reference sequence). This CDR3 is 13 amino acids long. The V gene end was trimmed by 6 bases and the J gene end by 5 bases; junction bases not matched to a gene: 6. CDR3 residues: CASSLREGETQYF. The CDR3 DNA reads TGTGCCAGCAGCCTCAGGGAGGGGGAGACCCAGTACTTC.

This clone has a count of ten or more. The chain links TRBV19 to TRBJ1-2; D is unresolved. The germline V gene encodes CDR1 LNHDA and CDR2 SQIVND (reference sequence). This CDR3 region has 12 residues. V gave up 7 bases and J gave up 5 bases, with 11 bases separating them. The CDR3 protein is CASTDRLYGYTF. CDR3 DNA sequence: TGTGCCAGTACCGACCGGTTATATGGCTACACCTTC.

Notes on this clone: The same CDR3 also results from other DNA sequences found in this sample. The chain has TRBV6-1 and TRBJ2-7; 13 positions match TRBD2. Trimming cost V 8 bases and J 1 base; bases outside gene matches: 2. CDR3 length equals 14 residues. From germline, CDR1 is MNHNS and CDR2 SASEGT. In DNA form, the CDR3 reads TGTGCCAGCCAACTAGCGGGAGGGTCCTACGAGCAGTACTTC. This sequence encodes CASQLAGGSYEQYF.

The gene calls are TRBV9 and TRBJ2-3; 7 nucleotides agree with TRBD2. Trimming removed 0 bases from V and 3 bases from J; junction bases left unmatched: 7. Germline lookup yields CDR1 SGDLS and CDR2 YYNGEE. CDR3 length: 16 residues. The CDR3 sequence is CASSVGVGEGTDTQYF. The CDR3 DNA sequence: TGTGCCAGCAGCGTAGGAGTAGGGGAGGGGACAGATACGCAGTATTTT.

In this sample, this clone turned up once. V gene TRBV7-3 combines with J gene TRBJ2-5, with D perhaps being TRBD1 or TRBD2 (5 bases each). V lost 1 base, J lost 5 bases, and 8 bases lay in between. Looked up from germline, CDR1 is SGHTA and CDR2 is FQGTGA. The CDR3 is 13 residues long. The chain's CDR3 is CASSLIGTETQYF. CDR3 coding DNA: TGTGCCAGCAGCTTAATAGGGACGGAGACCCAGTACTTC.

Concerning this clone: At the DNA level, this CDR3 is encoded by other sequences in the same sample as well. This sequence joins TRBV5-1 and TRBJ1-4; 9 bases fit TRBD1. CDR1 is SGHRS and CDR2 is YFSETQ in the germline V gene. The ends lost 4 bases at V and 7 bases at J; junction bases unmatched: 5. The CDR3 is 14 amino acids. In nucleotides, the CDR3 is TGCGCCAGCAGCAGGACAGGGGTGGGTGAAAAACTGTTTTTT. This sequence encodes CASSRTGVGEKLFF.

The rearrangement uses TRBV6-5 and TRBJ1-2, with TRBD1 matching over 7 bases. This CDR3 is 15 amino acids long. J was trimmed by 5 bases and V by 0 bases; bases with no gene match: 6. Germline CDR1 MNHEY, CDR2 SVGAGI. CDR3 in amino acids: CASSYSEGARYGYTF. CDR3 DNA sequence: TGTGCCAGCAGTTACTCGGAGGGGGCACGGTATGGCTACACCTTC.

The chain employs TRBV10-2 and TRBJ2-1; no firm D call. Germline V gene lookup returns CDR1 WSHSY and CDR2 SAAADI. V lost 6 bases, J lost 0 bases, and 6 bases lay in between. CDR3 length equals 13 residues. CDR3 sequence reads: CASRDSSYNEQFF. CDR3 DNA: TGCGCCAGCAGGGATAGCTCCTACAATGAGCAGTTCTTC.

This clone was counted ten times or more. The rearrangement uses TRBV7-2 and TRBJ2-7, with D possibly TRBD2 on 5 matching bases. V dropped 3 bases and J dropped 3 bases, with 12 bases sitting between them. CDR1 is SGHTA and CDR2 is FQGNSA in the germline V gene. CDR3 size: 14 residues. CDR3 sequence reads: CASSLEARIYEQYF. CDR3 DNA sequence: TGTGCCAGCAGCTTGGAGGCGCGGATCTACGAGCAGTACTTC.

This clone has more than one count but fewer than ten. The chain is built from TRBV5-4 and TRBJ1-2; D is uncertain. The CDR3 covers 14 residues. Germline assignment: CDR1 SGHNT and CDR2 YYREEE (reference sequence). Trimming took off 1 base at V and 5 bases at J, with 12 bases between the two ends. CDR3 nucleotides: TGTGCCAGCAGCTTGAAGACATTAGATTATGGCTACACCTTC. This codes for CASSLKTLDYGYTF.

This clone was counted at least ten times. The chain joins TRBV6-1 to TRBJ2-2, with TRBD1 as a possible D gene (7 bases). The V gene's germline CDR1 is MNHNS and CDR2 SASEGT. CDR3 length equals 14 residues. V lost 7 bases and J 6 bases, leaving 15 bases between the germline ends. The CDR3 loop is CASTSRGDAGELFF. As DNA, the CDR3 is TGTGCCAGCACCTCCAGGGGGGACGCCGGGGAGCTGTTTTTT.

V gene TRBV6-6 combines with J gene TRBJ2-7, with D maybe TRBD1 (6 bases). V shed 6 bases and J shed 5 bases, with 20 bases lying between them. The CDR3 has 15 amino acids. Germline values: CDR1 MNHNY, CDR2 SVGAGI (reference sequence). The DNA of the CDR3 is TGTGCCAGCAGGCCCGGGTGGACAGAAGTCGACGAGCAGTACTTC. This translates into CASRPGWTEVDEQYF.